The source of this TCR beta chain is a study of blood T cell repertoires in COVID-19. Source study methods: Reference gene primer amplification yielded estimated nucleated cell counts. Using immunoSEQ multiplex PCR, the repertoire was profiled, and TCRdb retains in-frame clones only, with some absent. From that table come the V and J calls and clone size; the DNA was used to work out D and trimming. The table has roughly 130,000 clones, roughly 84% seen once. Turning to this clone: At one end the junction does not follow the germline gene, possibly because of a read error.

The age range of participants was 18 to 89 years, with residence in under 30 US areas. Symptom resolution, clearance, or two negative PCRs marked donors in Cohort 3 as recovered. The germline gives CDR1 MDHEN, CDR2 SYDVKM. This CDR3 is built from 16 residues. The V call is TRBV28, the J call TRBJ2-4; D possibly corresponds to TRBD1 (6 bases). Sequenced: PBMCs or T cells enriched from blood (not recorded which). The origin of this receptor is a woman in her 30s who had recovered from COVID-19. CDR3 in DNA: TGTGCCAGCAGGTTATCAGGGAAACGAGGGGGAAACATTCAGTACTTC. Amino acids: CASRLSGKRGGNIQYF.